These T cell receptor beta chains were read from a single sample in a study of cytomegalovirus exposure and HLA in healthy donors. The protocol was immunoSEQ multiplex PCR, while the TCRdb copy is restricted to in-frame clones and leaves out a portion. The table lists 200,000 or so clones, roughly 80% of them singletons. Sequenced: PBMCs. These receptors all stem from a woman aged 50 to 60 in good health and CMV-seropositive. Both conserved end residues are part of each CDR3. D genes are given only for firm matches. Where a row states a size, it is once, few, many or the class of an expanded clone; other rows omit it.

J gene	clone size	D gene	V gene	CDR3 DNA	CDR3 protein
TRBJ2-5	NA	NA	TRBV10-3	TGTGCCATCAGTCGTGGCCGGGATCCACAAGAGACCCAGTACTTC	CAISRGRDPQETQYF
TRBJ2-1	NA	NA	TRBV5-1	TGCGCCAGCAGCTTGTCCCAAATGGAGGCCCGCAATGAGCAGTTCTTC	CASSLSQMEARNEQFF
TRBJ2-3	NA	NA	TRBV30	TGTGCCTGGAGTGCCCCAACTTCCCTGGGGGCTAGAGATACGCAGTATTTT	CAWSAPTSLGARDTQYF
TRBJ2-7	NA	NA	TRBV7-3	TGTGCCAGCAGCTTATCCCCCGGTGCTCCGCAGTACTTC	CASSLSPGAPQYF
TRBJ1-1	NA	TRBD1	TRBV5-4	TGTGCCAGCAGCCCCGGGACAGGGAGCACTGAAGCTTTCTTT	CASSPGTGSTEAFF
TRBJ2-1	NA	TRBD2	TRBV19	TGTGCCAGTAGTCCTAGACTAGCGGGGGCTGCGGAGCAGTTCTTC	CASSPRLAGAAEQFF
TRBJ2-7	once	TRBD1	TRBV5-4	TGTGCCAGCAGCTTGGAAGGGACAGTTCAAAGCTACGAGCAGTACTTC	CASSLEGTVQSYEQYF
TRBJ1-6	NA	NA	TRBV6-6	TGTGCCAGCAGTTCCTTTAACAGAGATTCACCCCTCCACTTT	CASSSFNRDSPLHF
TRBJ1-5	NA	TRBD1	TRBV2	TGTGCCAGCATGGACAGGAGCAATCAGCCCCAGCATTTT	CASMDRSNQPQHF
TRBJ1-1	NA	TRBD1	TRBV5-1	TGCGCCAGCAGCTTGGACAGGGGGGCGGACACTGAAGCTTTCTTT	CASSLDRGADTEAFF
TRBJ2-1	NA	NA	TRBV21-1	TGTGCCAGCAGCAAAGTGGGCGGGGGGCCCTACAATGAGCAGTTCTTC	CASSKVGGGPYNEQFF
TRBJ1-1	once	NA	TRBV7-2	TGTGCCAGCAGCTTACGTGTTCTGGGGGGATTCACTGAAGCTTTCTTT	CASSLRVLGGFTEAFF
TRBJ2-1	NA	TRBD1	TRBV28	TGTGCCACGCTTTCCGGGGACAGAGTATACAATGAGCAGTTCTTC	CATLSGDRVYNEQFF
TRBJ2-7	NA	NA	TRBV28	TGTGCCAGCAGTGAGACTAGTGGTATCACCTACGAGCAGTACTTC	CASSETSGITYEQYF
TRBJ2-1	NA	TRBD2	TRBV27	TGTGCCAGCAGTCTCACCAGGGTAGCGGGAGGGCCAGGGAATGAGCAGTTCTTC	CASSLTRVAGGPGNEQFF
TRBJ2-7	NA	TRBD2	TRBV6-1	TGTGCCAGCAGTCCCAAGACTAGCGGGAGTTACGAGCAGTACTTC	CASSPKTSGSYEQYF
TRBJ1-5	once	TRBD1	TRBV6-5	TGTGCCAGCAGCAAAACAGGGGGCGGGCAGCCCCAGCATTTT	CASSKTGGGQPQHF
TRBJ2-3	NA	TRBD2	TRBV5-1	TGCGCCAGCAGTTCCACTTCCGGGACTAGCGGATTCACAGATACGCAGTATTTT	CASSSTSGTSGFTDTQYF
TRBJ1-1	few	TRBD1	TRBV10-3	TGTGCCATCAGTGGTGACAGGGTGGTTGAAGCTTTCTTT	CAISGDRVVEAFF
TRBJ2-4	NA	NA	TRBV10-2	TGCGCCAGCAGTGAGGGGTGGCGGGGGCGAGGAAACATTCAGTACTTC	CASSEGWRGRGNIQYF
TRBJ1-2	NA	TRBD1	TRBV27	TGTGCCAGCAGTCCGACCGCGGACAGGGGGGTTTTCTATGGCTACACCTTC	CASSPTADRGVFYGYTF
TRBJ1-6	NA	TRBD1	TRBV7-8	TGTGCCAGCAGCGCCCGGACAGGGGGCGCGTTGGAATCACCCCTCCACTTT	CASSARTGGALESPLHF
TRBJ2-5	NA	NA	TRBV11-1	TGTGCCAGCAGCCCATCCCGGACAGTGGGAGAGACCCAGTACTTC	CASSPSRTVGETQYF
TRBJ1-1	NA	NA	TRBV15	TGTGCCACCAGCAGAGATGGAGGGCCTATGAACACTGAAGCTTTCTTT	CATSRDGGPMNTEAFF
TRBJ2-7	few	TRBD2	TRBV6-1	TGTGCCAGCGAGGGGACTACAAGCGACGAGCAGTACTTC	CASEGTTSDEQYF
TRBJ2-2	NA	TRBD1	TRBV5-1	TGCGCCAGCAGCCCACAGGGGAACGGGGAGCTGTTTTTT	CASSPQGNGELFF
TRBJ2-3	few	NA	TRBV10-1	TGCGCCAGCAGTTGGGGGGACACAGATACGCAGTATTTT	CASSWGDTDTQYF
TRBJ2-1	NA	TRBD1	TRBV4-1	TGCGCCAGCAGCCAAGATCGCGACAGGGCTTACAATGAGCAGTTCTTC	CASSQDRDRAYNEQFF
TRBJ1-6	NA	TRBD1	TRBV10-3	TGTGCCATCAGCTCCCTGGAGGGGGCTCGCGCACCCCTCCACTTT	CAISSLEGARAPLHF
TRBJ2-7	NA	NA	TRBV5-6	TGTGCCAGCAGCCCCCGCCGAGGGAAGCAGTACTTC	CASSPRRGKQYF
TRBJ2-7	once	TRBD2	TRBV19	TGTGCCAGTAGTACCATAGGGACTAGCGGGACCGAGCAGTACTTC	CASSTIGTSGTEQYF
TRBJ2-1	NA	NA	TRBV19	TGTGCCAGTAGTCCCTCCAGCGGGCGCTATGAGCAGTTCTTC	CASSPSSGRYEQFF
TRBJ2-3	few	NA	TRBV18	TGTGCCAGCTGCTCGCAAACCCAAACGGCAGATACGCAGTATTTT	CASCSQTQTADTQYF
TRBJ2-5	once	NA	TRBV7-9	TGTGCCAGCAGCTTAGTCGGGGTTCAAGAGGCCCAGTACTTC	CASSLVGVQEAQYF
TRBJ1-4	NA	TRBD1	TRBV7-2	TGTGCCAGCACCGGACAGGGCACAACTAATGAAAAACTGTTTTTT	CASTGQGTTNEKLFF
TRBJ1-1	NA	NA	TRBV11-2	TGTGCCAGCAGCTCCCTGGAGTCAAAAGAAGCTTTCTTT	CASSSLESKEAFF
TRBJ2-1	once	NA	TRBV2	TGTGCCAGCAGTGAGGCTAGATCCGGCAATGAGCAGTTCTTC	CASSEARSGNEQFF